This T cell receptor beta chain was recorded in a study of T cells after somatic rescue of genetic block. Sequencing was performed with immunoSEQ multiplex PCR; in TCRdb, only in-frame clones are kept and a portion is missing. The profile shows 67,000 or so clones, approximately 91% of them singletons. The V and J ends lost 0 bases and 8 bases respectively, with 13 bases between them. CDR3 size: 14 residues. Germline values: CDR1 SGHRS, CDR2 YFSETQ. This clone was seen only a few times. The rearrangement links TRBV5-1 to TRBJ2-3; the D gene is possibly TRBD2 (6 bases). The sample comprised peripheral blood mononuclear cells (PBMCs). The sequence came from a man younger than 40. The chain's CDR3 is CASSLDPVGGTQYF. In DNA form, the CDR3 reads TGCGCCAGCAGCTTGGACCCAGTGGGGGGTACGCAGTATTTT.